A selection of T cell receptor beta chains follows, all from one sample in a study of CD8+ T cells in alopecia areata. Profiled with immunoSEQ multiplex PCR; TCRdb holds only in-frame clones, not every one. Here the sample spans under 150,000 clones, approximately 57% being singletons. Sequencing was performed on CD4+ T cells sorted from blood, taken at week 4, from a patient treated with tofacitinib. The receptor source for this set is a human donor with alopecia areata. Each CDR3 is given with its conserved first and last residue. Fields, in order: V gene, clone size, J gene, D gene, CDR3 protein, CDR3 DNA. A D gene is named only where the DNA matches it firmly. Where a row states a size, it is once, few, many or the class of an expanded clone; other rows omit it.

V: TRBV4-1; size: NA; J: TRBJ2-6; D: TRBD2; CDR3: CASSQRLAGDSGANVLTF; DNA: TGCGCCAGCAGCCAACGACTAGCGGGAGACTCTGGGGCCAACGTCCTGACTTTC
V: TRBV5-6; size: once; J: TRBJ2-1; D: TRBD1; CDR3: CASSFRTGSPSYNEQFF; DNA: TGTGCCAGCAGCTTCAGGACAGGGTCTCCCTCCTACAATGAGCAGTTCTTC
V: TRBV30; size: NA; J: TRBJ1-5; D: NA; CDR3: CAWSFPMGGSNQPQHF; DNA: TGTGCCTGGAGTTTTCCGATGGGCGGGAGCAATCAGCCCCAGCATTTT
V: TRBV29-1; size: NA; J: TRBJ2-1; D: NA; CDR3: CSVARTQNEQFF; DNA: TGCAGCGTTGCCCGGACACAGAATGAGCAGTTCTTC
V: TRBV4-3; size: NA; J: TRBJ2-7; D: TRBD2; CDR3: CASSPGTAGGPYEQYF; DNA: TGCGCCAGCAGCCCGGGGACGGCGGGGGGGCCCTACGAGCAGTACTTC
V: TRBV30; size: few; J: TRBJ1-2; D: NA; CDR3: CAWRPGPSYGYTF; DNA: TGTGCCTGGAGACCAGGACCATCCTATGGCTACACCTTC
V: TRBV7-8; size: many; J: TRBJ1-2; D: TRBD1; CDR3: CASSLLGQGVDGYTF; DNA: TGTGCCAGCAGCCTTCTTGGACAGGGAGTCGATGGCTACACCTTC
V: TRBV5-1; size: NA; J: TRBJ1-6; D: NA; CDR3: CASSPTGGHASPLHF; DNA: TGCGCCAGCAGCCCGACCGGCGGGCATGCTTCACCCCTCCACTTT
V: TRBV5-1; size: NA; J: TRBJ1-1; D: TRBD1; CDR3: CASSPAGQGAGTEAFF; DNA: TGCGCCAGCAGTCCGGCGGGACAGGGGGCAGGGACTGAAGCTTTCTTT
V: TRBV19; size: once; J: TRBJ1-2; D: NA; CDR3: CASSTLSSQGPTYGYTF; DNA: TGTGCCAGTAGTACCCTAAGTTCCCAGGGGCCCACGTATGGCTACACCTTC
V: TRBV29-1; size: NA; J: TRBJ2-3; D: NA; CDR3: CSVDGGPDTQYF; DNA: TGCAGCGTTGATGGGGGACCAGATACGCAGTATTTT